The 17 T cell receptor beta chains listed next were all sequenced from one sample in a study of blood T cells in healthy people across ages. Together with a sample-barcoded 5' primer, a J-beta primer mix was included in a second PCR lasting about 7 to 12 cycles. TCRdb fed the 5' RACE reads into MiXCR, producing one record per CDR3 protein. The sample lists 800,000 or so distinct CDR3 sequences, 25% occurring once. These data were likewise used in another study, on T cells of mothers and their children.

Material: blood. These receptors were obtained from a boy aged 10-17 years in good health.

This rearrangement joins TRBV27 to TRBJ2-5, with D perhaps matching TRBD1 (6 bases). The V and J ends lost 8 bases and 5 bases respectively, with 15 bases between them. This CDR3 has 13 residues. Germline V lookup: CDR1 MNHEY, CDR2 SMNVEV (reference sequence). DNA for the CDR3: TGTGCCAGCGCTTTTGTCCAGGGGGAGACCCAGTACTTC. It is translated as CASAFVQGETQYF.

V is TRBV4-3 and J is TRBJ2-4; a weak D match, TRBD1 (6 bases). V lost 1 base, J lost 8 bases, and 15 bases lay in between. Germline assignment: CDR1 LGHNA and CDR2 YSLEER. The CDR3 consists of 15 residues. CDR3 region: CASSQGNREKDIQYF. The DNA of the CDR3 is TGCGCCAGCAGCCAAGGGAACAGGGAGAAGGACATTCAGTACTTC.

The rearrangement links TRBV2 to TRBJ2-1; no clear D gene. This CDR3 is 14 amino acids long. Per the germline V gene, CDR1 is SNHLY and CDR2 is FYNNEI. Trimming pared 6 bases from V and 0 bases from J, leaving 9 bases between. The chain's CDR3 is CASRTGCSYNEQFF. CDR3 DNA: TGTGCCAGCAGGACTGGGTGCTCCTACAATGAGCAGTTCTTC.

CDR3 sequence reads: CASSLGDSYLLEQYF. The CDR3 DNA sequence: TGTGCCAGCAGCTTGGGGGACAGCTATCTCCTTGAGCAGTACTTC. This rearrangement joins TRBV12-3 or TRBV12-4 to TRBJ2-1, with 7 bases fitting TRBD1. The J call may not be correct, given that the DNA end is closer to TRBJ2-7. CDR3 size: 15 residues.

This clonotype has only a few counts. The chain uses TRBV13 and TRBJ2-3; 7 positions match TRBD1. V dropped 1 base and J dropped 4; count of bases not matched to a gene: 5. There are 15 residues in the CDR3. The germline CDR1 and CDR2 sequences are PRHDT and FYEKMQ (reference sequence). The CDR3 protein is CASSLAGQAADTQYF. The CDR3 coding sequence is TGTGCCAGCAGCTTAGCCGGACAGGCGGCAGATACGCAGTATTTT.

This clonotype came up many times. The gene calls are TRBV5-1 and TRBJ2-5, with no clear D. Trimming shortened V by 2 bases and J by 0 bases, and 8 bases separated the two germline ends. Germline V gene lookup returns CDR1 SGHRS and CDR2 YFSETQ. This CDR3 spans 14 amino acids. CDR3 in amino acids: CASSLVADQETQYF. The CDR3 bases are TGCGCCAGCAGCTTAGTGGCAGACCAAGAGACCCAGTACTTC.

The gene calls are TRBV24-1 and TRBJ2-7; weak D call: TRBD2 (6 bases). V shed 2 bases and J shed 7 bases, with 17 bases lying between them. The CDR3 has 15 residues. CDR1 is KGHDR, CDR2 SFDVKD, per germline. The DNA for the CDR3 is TGTGCCACCAGTGATTACGCGGGACCTGGAGGGGAGCAGTACTTC. Its translation is CATSDYAGPGGEQYF.

The chain uses TRBV20-1 and TRBJ2-7; D is possibly TRBD1 (6 bases). The V end was cut by 4 bases, the J end by 2 bases, with 15 bases between. Germline assignment: CDR1 DFQATT and CDR2 SNEGSKA (reference sequence). The CDR3 is made up of 14 amino acids. DNA of the CDR3: TGCAGTGCTATATCCGGGACAATTGCCTACGAGCAGTACTTC. Its translation: CSAISGTIAYEQYF.

V is TRBV29-1 and J is TRBJ1-1; 11 bases are a match to TRBD1. CDR3 size: 14 residues. Unmatched junction bases numbered 6, after V lost 3 bases and J lost 6 bases. In germline, CDR1 is SQVTM, CDR2 ANQGSEA. The CDR3 sequence is CSVDNRDRGAEAFF. The CDR3 DNA reads TGCAGCGTTGATAACCGGGACAGGGGGGCTGAAGCTTTCTTT.

V gene TRBV29-1 combines with J gene TRBJ1-2, with 7 bases identical to TRBD1. Germline CDR1 and CDR2: SQVTM and ANQGSEA. V shed 3 bases, J shed 4 bases, and the junction held 8 bases outside the gene matches. This CDR3 contains 14 residues. The CDR3 here is CSVEAGGRGYGYTF. Written as DNA, the CDR3 is TGCAGCGTTGAGGCAGGGGGAAGGGGCTATGGCTACACCTTC.

This clonotype was picked up a small number of times. The chain couples TRBV4-1 to TRBJ2-5, with D perhaps TRBD1 (7 bases). Germline CDR1 and CDR2: MGHRA and YSYEKL. There are 16 residues in the CDR3. With 1 base removed from V and 5 bases from J, the gap between germline ends came to 17 bases. CDR3 sequence: CASSQVSTPGGETQYF. The CDR3 nucleotides read TGCGCCAGCAGCCAAGTCTCGACCCCAGGGGGGGAGACCCAGTACTTC.

This clonotype was recorded a few times. The V call is TRBV2, the J call TRBJ1-2; 7 bases agree with TRBD1. The V gene's germline CDR1 is SNHLY and CDR2 FYNNEI. J lost 4 bases, V lost 8 bases, and 7 bases had no gene match. CDR3 length equals 13 residues. DNA of the CDR3: TGTGCCAGCCGAGAAACAGGGGTCTATGGCTACACCTTC. It is translated as CASRETGVYGYTF.

The gene calls are TRBV11-3 and TRBJ2-5; TRBD2 is a possible D gene (6 bases). With the DNA end fitting TRBJ2-7 better, the J assignment may be wrong. In germline, CDR1 is SGHNT, CDR2 YENEEA. The CDR3 covers 15 residues. The CDR3 reads CASSLDRTNGNEQYF. DNA for the CDR3: TGTGCCAGCAGCTTAGACCGGACTAACGGGAACGAGCAGTACTTC.

In the case of this clonotype: The junction differs from germline at one of its ends, possibly a read error. The chain is built from TRBV5-6 and TRBJ2-3; no reliable D call. This CDR3 has 15 amino acids. CDR1 SGHDT and CDR2 YYEEEE come from the germline V gene. This CDR3 is CASSFPLTLGDTQYF. The CDR3 DNA reads TGCGCCAGCAGCTTTCCCCTGACCCTCGGGGATACGCAGTATTTT. Complete variable domain (other parts from reference TRBV5-6 and TRBJ2-3): DAGVTQSPTHLIKTRGQQVTLRCSPKSGHDTVSWYQQALGQGPQFIFQYYEEEERQRGNFPDRFSGHQFPNYSSELNVNALLLGDSALYLCASSFPLTLGDTQYFGPGTRLTVL.

This chain uses TRBV2 with TRBJ1-1; D gene ambiguous. The CDR3 is 13 amino acids. Trimming left V 7 bases short and J 2 bases short, with 11 bases between. Germline V CDR1 and CDR2: SNHLY, FYNNEI. The DNA for the CDR3 is TGTGCCAGCACATTGGTCTTTAACACTGAAGCTTTCTTT. It is translated as CASTLVFNTEAFF. Based on the CDR3 plus reference TRBV2 and TRBJ1-1, the full variable domain is EPEVTQTPSHQVTQMGQEVILRCVPISNHLYFYWYRQILGQKVEFLVSFYNNEISEKSEIFDDQFSVERPDGSNFTLKIRSTKLEDSAMYFCASTLVFNTEAFFGQGTRLTVV.

Only a few counts were recorded for this clonotype. The rearrangement uses TRBV28 and TRBJ1-4; a weak D match, TRBD1 (5 bases). The ends were cut back, 6 bases at V and 8 bases at J, with 19 bases in the middle. Germline lookup yields CDR1 MDHEN and CDR2 SYDVKM. The CDR3 has 15 amino acids. CDR3: CASRSFGAPQEKLFF. CDR3 DNA sequence: TGTGCCAGCAGGAGCTTTGGGGCTCCACAGGAAAAACTGTTTTTT.

V and J are TRBV9 and TRBJ2-1; possibly TRBD1 or TRBD2 for D (5 bases each). Trimming stripped 0 bases from V and 4 bases from J, with 11 bases between. Germline values: CDR1 SGDLS, CDR2 YYNGEE. The CDR3 is 15 amino acids. The CDR3 sequence is CASSVEGTPYNEQFF. DNA for the CDR3: TGTGCCAGCAGCGTAGAGGGGACCCCATACAATGAGCAGTTCTTC. Combining the CDR3 with reference TRBV9 and TRBJ2-1 gives the whole variable domain DSGVTQTPKHLITATGQRVTLRCSPRSGDLSVYWYQQSLDQGLQFLIQYYNGEERAKGNILERFSAQQFPDLHSELNLSSLELGDSALYFCASSVEGTPYNEQFFGPGTRLTVL.